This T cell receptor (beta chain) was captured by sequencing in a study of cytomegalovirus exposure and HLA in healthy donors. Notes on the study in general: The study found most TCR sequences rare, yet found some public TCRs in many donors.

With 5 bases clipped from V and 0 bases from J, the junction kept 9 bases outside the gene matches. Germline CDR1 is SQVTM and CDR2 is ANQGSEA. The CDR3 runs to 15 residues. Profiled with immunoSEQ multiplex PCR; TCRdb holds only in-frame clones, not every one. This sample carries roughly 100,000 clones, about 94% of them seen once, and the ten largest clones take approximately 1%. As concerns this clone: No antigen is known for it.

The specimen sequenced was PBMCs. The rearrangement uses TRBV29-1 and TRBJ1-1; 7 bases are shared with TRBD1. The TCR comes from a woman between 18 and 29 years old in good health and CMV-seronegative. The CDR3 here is CSVKPTGEMNTEAFF. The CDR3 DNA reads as TGCAGCGTTAAACCTACAGGGGAAATGAACACTGAAGCTTTCTTT.